Included here is one T cell receptor (beta chain) sequence, with context. This clone was counted once. This receptor's antigen is unknown. No qualities accompany the bases; no much larger clone lies one base away. Collaborating institutions collected whole blood in K2EDTA tubes following their own protocols. For TCRbeta analysis, collaborators shipped samples as frozen whole blood, isolated PBMCs, or DNA extracted from either of those sample types. The cysteine opens and the phenylalanine closes a CDR3 of 15 amino acids. Left in the record is the CDR3 DNA by itself, 45 bases read in frame from the first base. Trimming at the junction amounts to 6 bases on V and 0 bases on J, and the germline ends lie 9 bases apart. The germline V gene supplies CDR1 MDHEN and CDR2 SYDVKM. The immunoSEQ Assay, a bias-controlled multiplex PCR, was used to amplify TCRbeta CDR3 regions from genomic DNA. Regarding the original processing steps: The number of nucleated cells in each sample was estimated from the amplification of reference gene primers within the assay. To quantify the absolute abundance of each unique TCRbeta CDR3 rearrangement, sequence reads were collapsed and filtered. For each sample, productive Simpson clonality was calculated by taking the square root of Simpson's diversity index across productive rearrangements. TCRdb stores this immuneACCESS table with in-frame sequences only. Part of the clones is absent; in the studies checked, under half of the shortfall reflects unresolved V genes, and no reason is known for the rest. For V, J and clone size, that table is used; D and trimming come from the DNA. Recorded for this sample are 150,000 to 190,000 clones; roughly nine tenths of them occurred a single time. Roughly 15% of the sample is taken by the ten largest.

This sample is part of a study of blood T cell repertoires in COVID-19 (dated by TCRdb to the early 2020s). Background for the entire study: Collaborator samples came from the United States, Italy and Spain and covered acute and convalescent phases of COVID-19. Where HLA class I and class II types were available, the types were taken from metadata supplied by the sample provider, not from assay-based typing. Sample metadata almost always included a de-identified subject ID, COVID-19 status, age in years and sex. Subjects who had been exposed to COVID-19, were actively infected with it, or had recovered from it provided the deeply sampled blood TCRbeta repertoires that made up the dataset. The repertoires were released in a freely available public database meant as a resource for research on the immune response to SARS-CoV-2. The material from the prospective study consisted of cDNA or gDNA derived from T cells, B-cell-depleted T cells, or PBMCs. The samples were drawn from the first 160 participants of the ongoing ImmuneRACE study and from roughly 1,300 subjects provided by 6 global collaborators. Results and caveats for the whole study, not just this receptor: The amount of clinical and demographic metadata varied by source and participant and was provided uncurated.

This TCR derives from a woman aged 40 to 50 with acute or convalescent COVID-19. The rearrangement combines TRBV28 with TRBJ2-6; the D gene remains uncertain. The source material was peripheral blood. The base sequence is TGTGCCAGCAGCCCACGGGTCTCTGGGGCCAACGTCCTGACTTTC. It specifies CASSPRVSGANVLTF.